These 3 T cell receptor beta chains originate from one sample sequenced in a study of CD8 T cells in Susac syndrome. When the RNA was reverse transcribed, random hexamers were used with an input of roughly 0.5 to 1 ug. Each CDR3 protein gets one entry after TCRdb re-called the immunoSEQ multiplex PCR reads with MiXCR. The top ten clones hold roughly 0.095% of a sample with 120,000 or so distinct CDR3 sequences, around 94% of them seen once. Sequencing used CD4+ T cells from PBMCs. Receptors originate from a human donor in good health.

The chain couples TRBV27 to TRBJ2-3; tentatively, D is TRBD1 or TRBD2 (5 bases each). V shed 6 bases and J shed 6 bases, with 19 bases lying between them. There are 15 residues in the CDR3. Germline assignment: CDR1 MNHEY and CDR2 SMNVEV (reference sequence). CDR3: CASRPGLARSDTQYF. As DNA, the CDR3 is TGTGCCAGCAGGCCGGGGCTAGCACGTTCCGATACGCAGTATTTT.

This sequence joins TRBV3-1 and TRBJ1-5; 12 bases match TRBD1. Germline trimming cut 0 bases from V and 6 bases from J; bases unmatched to any gene: 3. This CDR3 has 16 amino acids. CDR1 is LGHDT and CDR2 is YNNKEL in the germline V gene (reference sequence). The CDR3 DNA follows: TGTGCCAGCAGCCAAGACGGGACAGGGGGCGTTCAGCCCCAGCATTTT. Protein sequence: CASSQDGTGGVQPQHF. Using reference TRBV3-1 and TRBJ1-5 for the parts outside the CDR3, the full variable domain is DTAVSQTPKYLVTQMGNDKSIKCEQNLGHDTMYWYKQDSKKFLKIMFSYNNKELIINETVPNRFSPKSPDKAHLNLHINSLELGDSAVYFCASSQDGTGGVQPQHFGDGTRLSIL.

The chain uses TRBV12-3 or TRBV12-4 and TRBJ2-6, with D possibly being TRBD2 (6 bases). CDR3 length equals 15 residues. V was trimmed by 2 bases and J by 2 bases, leaving 7 bases between them. CDR3: CASSLSGAGANVLTF. The CDR3 coding sequence is TGTGCCAGCAGTTTATCGGGAGCTGGGGCCAACGTCCTGACTTTC.